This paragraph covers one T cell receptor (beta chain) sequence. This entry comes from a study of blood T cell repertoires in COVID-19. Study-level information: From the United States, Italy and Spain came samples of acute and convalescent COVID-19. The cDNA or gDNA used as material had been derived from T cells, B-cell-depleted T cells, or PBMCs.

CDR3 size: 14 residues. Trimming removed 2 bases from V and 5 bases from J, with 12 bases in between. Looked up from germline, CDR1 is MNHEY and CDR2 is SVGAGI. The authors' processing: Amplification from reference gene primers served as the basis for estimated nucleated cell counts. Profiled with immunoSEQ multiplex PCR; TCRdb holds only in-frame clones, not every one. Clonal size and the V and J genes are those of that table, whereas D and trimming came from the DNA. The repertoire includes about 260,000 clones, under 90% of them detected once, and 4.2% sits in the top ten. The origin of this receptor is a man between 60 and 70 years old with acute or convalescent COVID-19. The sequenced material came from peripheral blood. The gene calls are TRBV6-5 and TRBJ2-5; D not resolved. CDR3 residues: CASSYLSVLETQYF. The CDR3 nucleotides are TGTGCCAGCAGTTACCTCAGTGTCCTCGAGACCCAGTACTTC.